This TCR beta chain was retrieved from a study of T-cell reconstitution after alpha-beta-depleted transplantation in children. CDR3 length: 14 residues. The ends were cut back, 3 bases at V and 10 bases at J, with 16 bases in the middle. Looked up from germline, CDR1 is ENHRY and CDR2 is SYGVKD. In this sample, this clonotype turned up many times. Library preparation (for TCRbeta) was performed with unique molecular identifiers. TCRdb reprocessed the PCR reads with MiXCR, giving one entry per CDR3 protein. The table records a few hundred thousand distinct CDR3 sequences, 10% to 15% of them present only once.

This material consisted of PBMCs, mostly from graft donor cells, taken 360 days after TCRalphabeta/CD19-depleted stem cell transplant. The origin of this receptor is a male patient between 10 and 17 years old who had a stem cell transplant for acute myeloid leukemia, so the T cells may come from the graft donor. This chain uses TRBV10-3 with TRBJ2-4, with a tentative D call TRBD2 (5 bases). The CDR3 DNA reads TGTGCCATCAGTGACCCCGGCGGGTTCGCGATTCAGTACTTC. Its translation: CAISDPGGFAIQYF.